Listed below are T cell receptor beta chains from one sample, sequenced in a study of OX40 agonist ivuxolimab in advanced cancers. TCRdb's table, derived via immunoSEQ multiplex PCR, lists solely in-frame clones and lacks some. The sample gives about 20,000 clones, 74% of which show up once; 25% to 40% is in the top ten. Sequencing was performed on CD4+ or CD8+ T cells sorted from blood, taken in a trial of the OX40 agonist ivuxolimab. The receptors originated from an adult with an advanced solid tumor such as melanoma, head and neck, liver or kidney cancer. Both conserved end residues are part of each CDR3.

TRBJ1-6,TRBV7-6,CASSLGTPGGFNSPLHF
TRBJ1-5,TRBV27,CASSTQNQPQHF
TRBJ2-7,TRBV15,CATSRDSRAYQQYF
TRBJ2-5,TRBV15,CATSPDGAEETQYF
TRBJ1-5,TRBV27,CASTIVGGGQPQHF
TRBJ2-1,TRBV5-4,CASSLGGYNEQFF
TRBJ1-2,TRBV5-4,CASSLDLSGTNYGYTF
TRBJ2-3,TRBV7-6,CASSLEIAGGPDTQYF
TRBJ1-5,TRBV10-3,CAISERENQPQHF
TRBJ2-3,TRBV6-5,CASSSLAGVGDTQYF
TRBJ2-7,TRBV27,CASSSRRERDEQYF
TRBJ2-7,TRBV27,CASRTGAYEQYF
TRBJ2-7,TRBV7-3,CASSYRGFEGDEQYF
TRBJ1-5,TRBV19,CASSGHNNQPQHF
TRBJ2-4,TRBV5-6,CASSLEGGKNIQYF
TRBJ1-2,TRBV14,CASSQDYRQGGYGYTF
TRBJ1-2,TRBV25-1,CASSDLVGQGYGYTF
TRBJ2-7,TRBV14,CASSQSAGGSEQYF
TRBJ1-1,TRBV7-2,CASSKDLYTEAFF
TRBJ1-6,TRBV5-8,CASSQDSARRNSPLHF
TRBJ2-3,TRBV4-2,CASSQGLSTDTQYF
TRBJ2-3,TRBV4-3,CASSQGWGGRGDTQYF